This TCR beta chain was recorded in a study of regulatory T cells in long-lasting Graves disease. General study findings and limits: Persistent disease preferred TRBV28, TRBJ1-2 and TRBJ2-5.

V lost 1 base to trimming and J lost 0 bases, with 9 bases between them. Germline V gives CDR1 MGHRA, CDR2 YSYEKL. There are 15 residues in the CDR3. In this sample, this clonotype turned up many times. Its antigen is still unknown. Researchers made TCR beta libraries by using iRepertoire HTBI primers and running Arm-PCR on CDR3 regions. As originally analysed: Identified segments across samples numbered just over 60 TRBV and about 15 TRBJ. Each CDR3 protein is one row after TCRdb ran MiXCR on the multiplex PCR reads. None of the V and J calls come from the authors' own analysis; TCRdb made them. Counted here are roughly 530,000 distinct CDR3 sequences, 16% occurring once; the ten biggest clones make up 20% to 25%. Time point: newly diagnosed GD, antithyroid drugs for less than 3 months. PBMCs provided the RNA from which the TCR library was made. These data are also associated with another study on T cells in Graves' hyperthyroidism and ophthalmopathy.

The gene calls are TRBV4-1 and TRBJ1-1; D may be TRBD1 (5 bases). The material was peripheral blood mononuclear cells (PBMCs), obtained at new diagnosis, from a patient treated with antithyroid drugs. This TCR came from a woman aged 35 to 60 with Graves disease. The CDR3 nucleotides are TGCGCCAGCAGCCAAGGAAGGGACTTGAACACTGAAGCTTTCTTT. It yields the protein CASSQGRDLNTEAFF.